The 12 T cell receptor beta chains listed next were all sequenced from one sample in a study of cytomegalovirus exposure and HLA in healthy donors. PCR involved 60 Vbeta and 13 Jbeta primers. The method was immunoSEQ multiplex PCR; TCRdb's version includes in-frame clones alone and lacks a portion of them. The sample yields 100,000 to 150,000 clones, 83% seen once. The sequencing input was PBMCs. The receptors were sampled from a young man in good health and CMV-seropositive.

The chain carries TRBV10-3 and TRBJ2-7; TRBD1 aligns across 9 bases. V gave up 6 bases and J gave up 2 bases; unmatched junction bases: 5. Germline V gives CDR1 ENHRY, CDR2 SYGVKD. This CDR3 contains 14 residues. The CDR3 is CAISPGDRAYEQYF. The CDR3 bases are TGTGCCATCAGCCCGGGGGACAGGGCCTACGAGCAGTACTTC.

This clone was detected a few times. This chain connects TRBV6-5 to TRBJ1-1; TRBD1 agrees at 8 bases. Germline V CDR1 and CDR2: MNHEY, SVGAGI. After removal of 7 bases from V and 4 bases from J, the junction contained 5 bases not matched to a gene. CDR3 length: 13 amino acids. CDR3 region: CASTIQGGTEAFF. In DNA, the CDR3 is TGTGCCAGCACGATACAGGGGGGCACTGAAGCTTTCTTT.

V is TRBV5-1 and J is TRBJ1-1; D ambiguous. V lost 0 bases to trimming and J lost 3 bases, with 12 bases between them. There are 15 residues in the CDR3. The germline V gene encodes CDR1 SGHRS and CDR2 YFSETQ. The CDR3 spells CASSLVVGGDTEAFF. The CDR3 nucleotides are TGCGCCAGCAGCTTGGTGGTGGGTGGAGACACTGAAGCTTTCTTT.

This clone was observed a handful of times. The rearrangement links TRBV27 to TRBJ1-1; 7 nucleotides match TRBD1. Germline V gives CDR1 MNHEY, CDR2 SMNVEV (reference sequence). Trimming removed 4 bases from V and 7 bases from J; junction bases left unmatched: 3. The CDR3 consists of 12 residues. The DNA of the CDR3 is TGTGCCAGCAGTTCCCGACAGGGTGAAGCTTTCTTT. The encoded protein is CASSSRQGEAFF.

This chain uses TRBV6-5 with TRBJ2-2; 10 positions agree with TRBD1. The V segment lost 6 bases and the J segment 5 bases; nucleotides outside the gene matches: 3. Per germline, CDR1 MNHEY and CDR2 SVGAGI. This CDR3 has 14 residues. The CDR3 region is CASSSDRGTGELFF. The CDR3 DNA is TGTGCCAGCAGCTCGGACAGGGGGACCGGGGAGCTGTTTTTT.

The V and J genes are TRBV2 and TRBJ2-3; D remains unclear. This CDR3 contains 16 residues. The V end was cut by 0 bases, the J end by 0 bases, with 10 bases between. Germline CDR1 and CDR2: SNHLY and FYNNEI. CDR3 nucleotides: TGTGCCAGCAGTGAAGCGCCTCTAACTAGCACAGATACGCAGTATTTT. This gives the protein CASSEAPLTSTDTQYF.

The gene calls are TRBV7-9 and TRBJ2-1, with 12 bases lining up with TRBD1. The CDR3 is 17 residues long. V gave up 5 bases and J gave up 2 bases; unmatched junction bases: 7. Germline loops: CDR1 SEHNR, CDR2 FQNEAQ (reference sequence). DNA for the CDR3: TGTGCCAGCAGCGCCGGGACAGGGGGCGACACCTACAATGAGCAGTTCTTC. It translates to CASSAGTGGDTYNEQFF.

The V gene is TRBV11-3, the J gene TRBJ1-6; TRBD1 matches 8 bases. This CDR3 has 14 amino acids. The germline gives CDR1 SGHNT, CDR2 YENEEA. J lost 5 bases, V lost 6 bases, and 3 bases had no gene match. The CDR3 nucleotides are TGTGCCAGCAGTCGGACAGGGAATAATTCACCCCTCCACTTT. Its protein product is CASSRTGNNSPLHF.

This clone was seen a single time. This chain connects TRBV7-9 to TRBJ1-1, with a possible D match to TRBD1 (5 bases). Germline V gene sequence: CDR1 SEHNR, CDR2 FQNEAQ (reference sequence). V was clipped by 4 bases and J by 0 bases, with 12 bases between them. CDR3 length: 15 residues. The CDR3 DNA reads TGTGCCAGCAGCTCCAGGGTTATCATGAACACTGAAGCTTTCTTT. Translation: CASSSRVIMNTEAFF.

The CDR3 coding sequence is TGTGCCAGCAGCCCCGGACTAGCGCAAGGCGAGACCCAGTACTTC. Protein: CASSPGLAQGETQYF. The chain is built from TRBV7-6 and TRBJ2-5; 9 bases are a match to TRBD2. Germline assignment: CDR1 SGHVS and CDR2 FNYEAQ. The J segment lost 5 bases and the V segment lost 5 bases, leaving 9 bases of the junction unmatched. The CDR3 runs to 15 residues.

This chain links TRBV11-2 with TRBJ2-1; no definite D call. Trimming shortened V by 5 bases and J by 4 bases, and 15 bases separated the two germline ends. This CDR3 is 15 amino acids long. The germline V gene encodes CDR1 SGHAT and CDR2 FQNNGV. DNA for the CDR3: TGTGCCAGCAGCCGGGTTATTTCCCGATACAATGAGCAGTTCTTC. The encoded protein is CASSRVISRYNEQFF.

CDR3 in amino acids: CASSSGTGALNTEAFF. The CDR3 DNA sequence: TGTGCCAGCAGTTCCGGGACAGGAGCACTGAACACTGAAGCTTTCTTT. The V gene is TRBV27, the J gene TRBJ1-1; TRBD1 agrees at 8 bases. In germline, CDR1 is MNHEY, CDR2 SMNVEV (reference sequence). Germline trimming cut 4 bases from V and 0 bases from J; bases unmatched to any gene: 7. CDR3 length: 16 residues.